The clone carrying this T cell receptor beta chain was seen a few times. As yet, its antigen is unknown. TCRdb re-called the RACE reads through MiXCR, storing one row per CDR3 protein. The data hold tens of thousands of distinct CDR3 sequences, with roughly a tenth observed a single time. The data originate from a study of human T cells and chemical hapten exposure. The time point was: patch test 1, 2 weeks after DPC sensitization. Described treatment: therapeutic diphenylcyclopropenone sensitization with weekly scalp DPC. General study findings and limits: Significantly more large CDR3 similarity clusters were formed by expanded TCRs than by controls.

The CDR3 sequence is 13 residues long. The V gene's germline CDR1 is MNHEY and CDR2 SVGAGI. Trimming stripped 7 bases from V and 2 bases from J, with 12 bases between. The TCR sequence derives from a man in his forties with alopecia areata. Some clones in this sample may be carry-over from other donors' samples. Sequenced here: whole blood, sampled in connection with sensitization to the hapten diphenylcyclopropenone (DPC). This chain uses TRBV6-5 with TRBJ2-7; TRBD2 might be the D (7 bases). The CDR3, as DNA: TGTGCCAGCAAAGGAGGGGGGGCCTACGAGCAGTACTTC. Translating gives CASKGGGAYEQYF.